These T cell receptor beta chains were read from a single sample in a study of blood T cell repertoires in COVID-19. The assay was immunoSEQ multiplex PCR, and TCRdb's table has in-frame clones only and misses some. Seen here are approximately 110,000 clones, roughly 84% observed once, and the top ten hold under 4%. The source material was peripheral blood. The receptors come from a man between 40 and 49 years old with acute or convalescent COVID-19. Each CDR3 is given with its conserved first and last residue. D genes are given only for firm matches. Rows give clone size only sometimes, using once, few, many, or a class for an expanded clone.

V	J	D	size	DNA	CDR3
TRBV7-3	TRBJ2-1	.	.	TGTGCCAGCAGCTTCCAGGGTTTCTCTGAGCAGTTCTTC	CASSFQGFSEQFF
TRBV6-2/TRBV6-3	TRBJ2-7	.	.	TGTGCCAGCAGTTATACAGGCGCATCCTACGAGCAGTACTTC	CASSYTGASYEQYF
TRBV11-2	TRBJ2-7	.	few	TGTGCCAGCAGCTTAAATTTACAGGGTCAATACGAGCAGTACTTC	CASSLNLQGQYEQYF
TRBV18	TRBJ2-5	.	.	TGTGCCAGCTCCCCTCCGTTCGGCGGGTTGGAGGAAGAGACCCAGTACTTC	CASSPPFGGLEEETQYF
TRBV18	TRBJ2-3	TRBD2	.	TGTGCCAGCTCAGGAGCGGGGGGCTCCGATACGCAGTATTTT	CASSGAGGSDTQYF
TRBV9	TRBJ1-5	.	.	TGTGCCAGCTCGAAGGGGAACAATCAGCCCCAGCATTTT	CASSKGNNQPQHF
TRBV24-1	TRBJ2-3	.	few	TGTGCCACCAGTGCTGCAGGCCAGCCCCCTAGCACAGATACGCAGTATTTT	CATSAAGQPPSTDTQYF
TRBV5-1	TRBJ2-3	.	once	TGCGCCAGCAGTAGATCAGCCCAGGAGGGAGATACGCAGTATTTT	CASSRSAQEGDTQYF
TRBV7-8	TRBJ1-4	.	.	TGTGCCAGCAGCCTATTCTTGCGTAATGAAAAACTGTTTTTT	CASSLFLRNEKLFF
TRBV12-3/TRBV12-4	TRBJ2-2	.	.	TGTGCCAGCAATCTAAACACCGGGGAGCTGTTTTTT	CASNLNTGELFF
TRBV7-2	TRBJ2-7	TRBD1	.	TGTGCCAGCAGCTTGGGGACAGAGGAAGTCTACGAGCAGTACTTC	CASSLGTEEVYEQYF
TRBV7-2	TRBJ2-7	.	.	TGTGCCAGCAGCTTAGCCACGAGGGGGTACGAGCAGTACTTC	CASSLATRGYEQYF
TRBV29-1	TRBJ1-4	.	.	TGCAGCGTTGAGCGGGCAGGGGCTCAGGAAAAACTGTTTTTT	CSVERAGAQEKLFF
TRBV3-1/TRBV3-2	TRBJ2-3	TRBD2	.	TGTGCCAGCAGCCAGAGGACTAGCGGGGGGGCCGGGACAGATACGCAGTATTTT	CASSQRTSGGAGTDTQYF
TRBV9	TRBJ1-6	.	.	TGTGCCAGCAGCAGCACGGGTAATTCACCCCTCCACTTT	CASSSTGNSPLHF
TRBV12-3/TRBV12-4	TRBJ2-7	.	.	TGTGCCAGCAGTCAATCTCAGGGTAACGAGCAGTACTTC	CASSQSQGNEQYF
TRBV5-1	TRBJ2-7	.	few	TGCGCCAGCAGCGAGGGGGACATCTACGAGCAGTACTTC	CASSEGDIYEQYF
TRBV11-2	TRBJ1-5	TRBD1	.	TGTGCCAGCAGCTCACAGGGGGATCGCCAGCCCCAGCATTTT	CASSSQGDRQPQHF
TRBV27	TRBJ1-2	TRBD1	.	TGTGCCAGCAGTTTCGGCCAGGGGGTCAGCTATGGCTACACCTTC	CASSFGQGVSYGYTF
TRBV5-8	TRBJ1-5	.	.	TGTGCCAGCAGCGCACTCAGGGGTGGGCCGGATCGCAATCAGCCCCAGCATTTT	CASSALRGGPDRNQPQHF
TRBV18	TRBJ1-1	.	.	TGTGCCAGCTCCCGCACCCTCGAGGGAAACACTGAAGCTTTCTTT	CASSRTLEGNTEAFF
TRBV9	TRBJ2-3	TRBD2	.	TGTGCCAGCAGCCACACATCGACTAGCGGGGGAAAAGGCCCCACATCGGATACGCAGTATTTT	CASSHTSTSGGKGPTSDTQYF
TRBV29-1	TRBJ2-5	.	.	TGCAGCGTTGAAGGGGGGGAAGAGACCCAGTACTTC	CSVEGGEETQYF
TRBV5-1	TRBJ2-3	.	.	TGCGCCAGCAGCCCCTCGACAGCCACAGATACGCAGTATTTT	CASSPSTATDTQYF
TRBV5-1	TRBJ1-5	.	.	TGCGCCAGCCGGAGGTCCTACAATCAGCCCCAGCATTTT	CASRRSYNQPQHF
TRBV5-4	TRBJ2-1	.	.	TGTGCCAGCAGCTCATGGGGCGATGAGCAGTTCTTC	CASSSWGDEQFF
TRBV6-1	TRBJ1-3	.	.	TGTGCCAGCAGTGAATGGTCAGTCTCTGGAAACACCATATATTTT	CASSEWSVSGNTIYF
TRBV12-3/TRBV12-4	TRBJ1-2	TRBD1	.	TGTGCCAGCAGACAGGGGCCCCATGGCTACACCTTC	CASRQGPHGYTF
TRBV24-1	TRBJ2-7	TRBD1	.	TGTGCCACCAGTGACCGCCGGGACAGCTCCTACGAGCAGTACTTC	CATSDRRDSSYEQYF
TRBV7-9	TRBJ1-6	TRBD1	.	TGTGCCAGCAGACCGCTGACGACAGGGGGAAATTCACCCCTCCACTTT	CASRPLTTGGNSPLHF
TRBV14	TRBJ1-1	.	.	TGTGCCAGCAGCCTCGTAATCGGGGGGAACACTGAAGCTTTCTTT	CASSLVIGGNTEAFF
TRBV11-2	TRBJ1-2	TRBD1	.	TGTGCCAGCAGCTTAGCCCAGGGGGCAGGCGGCTACACCTTC	CASSLAQGAGGYTF
TRBV19	TRBJ1-5	.	.	TGTGCCAGTAGTCTGCCGGGACACAGCAATCAGCCCCAGCATTTT	CASSLPGHSNQPQHF
TRBV7-2	TRBJ2-5	.	.	TGTGCCAGCACCCGGAGTCCCAGCCTAGGAGAGACCCAGTACTTC	CASTRSPSLGETQYF
TRBV4-3	TRBJ2-7	TRBD2	.	TGCGCCAGCAGCTTCCGCCCGCTAGCGGGGGGCCCCTCCTACGAGCAGTACTTC	CASSFRPLAGGPSYEQYF
TRBV6-5	TRBJ2-1	TRBD2	.	TGTGCCAGCAGTACTACTAGCGGGGGGCTCGATGAGCAGTTCTTC	CASSTTSGGLDEQFF
TRBV19	TRBJ2-7	.	.	TGTGCCAGTAGCCCCGCGGCAGCCGTCTCCTACGAGCAGTACTTC	CASSPAAAVSYEQYF
TRBV7-3	TRBJ2-7	.	few	TGTGCCAGCAGCTCCCTCCTAGGGGCCGAGCAGTACTTC	CASSSLLGAEQYF
TRBV19	TRBJ2-1	TRBD1	.	TGTGCCAGTAGGGGGACAGGGGACGAATACGCAAGTGAGCAGTTCTTC	CASRGTGDEYASEQFF
TRBV2	TRBJ1-2	.	.	TGTGCCAGCACCGAAGCGGGCATCTATGGCTACACCTTC	CASTEAGIYGYTF
TRBV6-6	TRBJ1-3	.	.	TGTGCCAGCAGCCTAAGTGCAGGGTCTGGAAACACCATATATTTT	CASSLSAGSGNTIYF
TRBV7-9	TRBJ2-3	.	.	TGTGCCAGCAGCCAATGGCCTAGCACAGATACGCAGTATTTT	CASSQWPSTDTQYF
TRBV3-1/TRBV3-2	TRBJ1-4	.	few	TGTGCCAGCAGCCCGGCGGGGAGTGATGAAAAACTGTTTTTT	CASSPAGSDEKLFF
TRBV12-5	TRBJ2-2	TRBD1	.	TGTGCTAGTGCCGAAACGAGGGGGCTCACCGGGGAGCTGTTTTTT	CASAETRGLTGELFF
TRBV4-3	TRBJ1-1	.	once	TGCGCCAGCAGCCAACAGGACACAAACACTGAAGCTTTCTTT	CASSQQDTNTEAFF
TRBV11-2	TRBJ2-3	TRBD2	.	TGTGCCAGCAGATTGACCCTAGCGGGGGGCACAGATACGCAGTATTTT	CASRLTLAGGTDTQYF
TRBV29-1	TRBJ1-4	.	.	TGCAGCGTTGAAGGGGCAGGGAGGAAACTGTTTTTT	CSVEGAGRKLFF
TRBV24-1	TRBJ2-3	.	.	TGTGCCACCAGTGACGCTTTGGAGGGAGATACGCAGTATTTT	CATSDALEGDTQYF
TRBV9	TRBJ1-1	.	.	TGTGCCAGCAGCGTAGGAGCGCGAGAAACTGAAGCTTTCTTT	CASSVGARETEAFF
TRBV19	TRBJ2-7	TRBD1	.	TGTGCCAGTAGTAGGGACAGGGGGAGCGAGCAGTACTTC	CASSRDRGSEQYF
TRBV3-1/TRBV3-2	TRBJ2-3	TRBD2	.	TGTGCCAGCAGCCAATCTGGACTAGCGGGGGGGACTAGCACAGATACGCAGTATTTT	CASSQSGLAGGTSTDTQYF
TRBV7-3	TRBJ1-6	TRBD1	.	TGTGCCAGCAGCCCCGGACAGGGTGGCAATTCACCCCTCCACTTT	CASSPGQGGNSPLHF
TRBV7-6	TRBJ2-1	.	.	TGTGCCAGCAGCTCCTACGGAGGACGTTTGTACAATGAGCAGTTCTTC	CASSSYGGRLYNEQFF
TRBV4-1	TRBJ1-5	TRBD1	.	TGCGCCAGCAGCCTATGGACAGGGAGCAATCAGCCCCAGCATTTT	CASSLWTGSNQPQHF
TRBV10-3	TRBJ1-1	.	few	TGTGCCATCAGTGAGTCATTGGGACTGGGCACTGAAGCTTTCTTT	CAISESLGLGTEAFF
TRBV24-1	TRBJ2-5	TRBD1	.	TGTGCCACCAGTGATAAGACAGGGGGCTTCGAGACCCAGTACTTC	CATSDKTGGFETQYF
TRBV3-1/TRBV3-2	TRBJ1-4	.	.	TGTACCGGCCCCGGGAAAGTAGGGGAAAAACTGTTTTTT	CTGPGKVGEKLFF
TRBV27	TRBJ2-2	TRBD2	once	TGTGCCAGCAGTCCGCGACTAGCGGGGGGCACCGGGGAGCTGTTTTTT	CASSPRLAGGTGELFF
TRBV4-3	TRBJ2-1	TRBD2	few	TGCGCCAGCAGCCCTAACTTTCTAGCGGGGGGGCGCTACAATGAGCAGTTCTTC	CASSPNFLAGGRYNEQFF
TRBV2	TRBJ1-6	TRBD1	few	TGTGCCAGCAGTGCAGGGGGACAGGGTTTATCACCCCTCCACTTT	CASSAGGQGLSPLHF